Sequencing of this T cell receptor (beta chain) was carried out in a study of post-analysis software for immune sequencing data. Remarks on this clonotype: As yet, its antigen is unknown.

Carried by the TCR beta cDNA libraries were unique molecular identifiers. Starting from around 1 to 10 million T cells, the study yielded 450,000 to 500,000 cDNA molecules. TCRdb re-analysed the PCR reads in MiXCR, keeping a single row per CDR3 protein. Here the sample spans over 150,000 distinct CDR3 sequences, roughly 31% being singletons. Trimming left V 3 bases short and J 1 base short, with 10 bases between. Germline V gene sequence: CDR1 SEHNR, CDR2 FQNEAQ (reference sequence). This CDR3 region has 15 residues. Study-level findings and limits: Controls had significantly higher normalized Chao1 diversity than multiple sclerosis patients. A handful of TRBV segments were significantly more frequent in patients than in controls. TRBV5-6, TRBV5-1 and TRBV20-1 were among these segments.

V and J are TRBV7-9 and TRBJ2-1; the D gene is possibly TRBD2 (5 bases). This receptor was taken from a girl aged 5 to 17 with multiple sclerosis. Sequenced input: blood. In DNA form, the CDR3 reads TGTGCCAGCAGCTTCCCCCGGGGTTCCTACAATGAGCAGTTCTTC. It specifies CASSFPRGSYNEQFF.